Reported below is one T cell receptor (beta chain). Its antigen is not known. Between the trimmed V and J ends, which lost 6 bases and 5 bases, there was a span of 11 bases. The CDR3 consists of 13 residues. In germline, CDR1 is SNHLY, CDR2 FYNNEI. Sequencing used immunoSEQ multiplex PCR; TCRdb keeps in-frame clones, though not all of them. This sample has roughly 58,000 clones, with just over 90% found just once. This record belongs to a study of early stage breast cancer tumors. Turning to the study itself: ER+/PR+/HER2- status applied to about 75% of the 16 invasive breast tumors. Study-level results: Tumors had 2 to 3-fold higher T cell density than normal breast.

The receptor comes from an older person with breast cancer. The chain joins TRBV2 to TRBJ2-1; D perhaps matches TRBD2 (6 bases). Material: blood. The DNA of the CDR3 is TGTGCCAGCAGGGCGGGGCTTAACAATGAGCAGTTCTTC. This gives the protein CASRAGLNNEQFF.